A selection of T cell receptor beta chains follows, all from one sample in a study of shared clonotypes between healthy human individuals. The method was immunoSEQ multiplex PCR; TCRdb's version includes in-frame clones alone and lacks a portion of them. There are over 950,000 clones in the sample; 77% occur only once, and approximately 0.95% lies in the top ten. The source material was memory CD4+ T cells from PBMCs. Every receptor here comes from a man younger than 35 in good health. Some clones in this sample may be carry-over from other donors' samples. Each CDR3 is given with its conserved first and last residue. D genes are given only for firm matches. Expanded clones get a size class; other rows say once, few or many, or leave the size out.

TRBV6-1	.	TRBD1	TRBJ1-3	TGTGCCAGCAGTCCGGACAGGGCCGGAAACACCATATATTTT	CASSPDRAGNTIYF
TRBV9	.	.	TRBJ1-2	TGTGCCAGCAGCTCCGGAGGGGCAGTCTATGGCTACACCTTC	CASSSGGAVYGYTF
TRBV7-3	.	.	TRBJ2-1	TGTGCCAGCAGCTTATATCCTTCCTACAATGAGCAGTTCTTC	CASSLYPSYNEQFF
TRBV2	.	.	TRBJ1-5	TGTGCCAGCACCGTCACCGGGACGAACGGGGGGCCCCAGCATTTT	CASTVTGTNGGPQHF
TRBV5-5	.	.	TRBJ1-2	TGTGCCAGCAGCTTTTGGGCGGACTATGGCTACACCTTC	CASSFWADYGYTF
TRBV4-3	.	.	TRBJ2-3	TGCGCCAGCAGCCAGGCCTCGGCCGCTAGCACAGATACGCAGTATTTT	CASSQASAASTDTQYF
TRBV7-2	.	.	TRBJ2-3	TGTGCCAGCAGCTTAGCCAGACGAGATACGCAGTATTTT	CASSLARRDTQYF
TRBV28	.	TRBD1	TRBJ1-5	TGTGCCAGCAGTTTTGTAGCGGGGTCAGGGGGGAATAGCAATCAGCCCCAGCATTTT	CASSFVAGSGGNSNQPQHF
TRBV7-9	.	.	TRBJ2-1	TGTGCCAGCAGCTTAGGAGGGTTACACAATGAGCAGTTCTTC	CASSLGGLHNEQFF
TRBV30	.	.	TRBJ1-3	TGTGCCTGGACAGGGAGCTCTGGAAACACCATATATTTT	CAWTGSSGNTIYF
TRBV5-6	.	.	TRBJ2-7	TGTGCCAGCAGCCAAGGACAGAGCTCCTACGAGCAGTACTTC	CASSQGQSSYEQYF
TRBV30	once	TRBD1	TRBJ2-5	TGTGCCTGGAGTGCGACCGGGACAGGGGGCCGGGAGACCCAGTACTTC	CAWSATGTGGRETQYF
TRBV21-1	.	.	TRBJ1-5	TGTGCCAGCAGCCCCGTTGGGCTTCAAAAGTCCAATCAGCCCCAGCATTTT	CASSPVGLQKSNQPQHF
TRBV5-1	.	TRBD2	TRBJ2-3	TGCGCCAGCAGCCACTCAAGCGGGAGGGGGGATACGCAGTATTTT	CASSHSSGRGDTQYF
TRBV5-4	.	TRBD1	TRBJ2-2	TGTGCCAGCAGCCCGCTGGGCAGGGGGTACACCGGGGAGCTGTTTTTT	CASSPLGRGYTGELFF
TRBV11-2	.	TRBD1	TRBJ1-1	TGTGCCAGCAGCCCCACAGGGGGGGGAGAGAACACTGAAGCTTTCTTT	CASSPTGGGENTEAFF
TRBV7-9	few	TRBD2	TRBJ2-3	TGTGCCAGCAGCCCCCGGGGGGGACCAGATACGCAGTATTTT	CASSPRGGPDTQYF
TRBV10-3	.	.	TRBJ1-1	TGTGCCATCAAGGGGAACGGTCGATACACTGAAGCTTTCTTT	CAIKGNGRYTEAFF
TRBV5-8	.	.	TRBJ1-3	TGTGCCAGCAGCTTTCTCGGGCAGAGCTCTGGAAACACCATATATTTT	CASSFLGQSSGNTIYF
TRBV27	.	TRBD2	TRBJ2-7	TGTGCCAGCTGGGTAGCGGGAGGGTCCTACGAGCAGTACTTC	CASWVAGGSYEQYF
TRBV25-1	.	.	TRBJ1-2	TGTGCCAGCAGTGTAGCCAGCTATGGCTACACCTTC	CASSVASYGYTF
TRBV5-4	.	.	TRBJ2-1	TGTGCCAGCACCTGGGACTTAAGCTCCTACAATGAGCAGTTCTTC	CASTWDLSSYNEQFF
TRBV19	.	.	TRBJ1-2	TGTGCCAGCGTCAGGCGGGGGCCAAACTATGGCTACACCTTC	CASVRRGPNYGYTF
TRBV6-6	few	.	TRBJ1-4	TGTGCCAGCAGTTATGTTAGATGGGAAACTGTTTTT	CASSYVRWETVF
TRBV4-2	.	.	TRBJ2-7	TGTGTCAGCAGCCAAGACTCGAACCCGCTCGGGCACGAGCAGTACTTC	CVSSQDSNPLGHEQYF
TRBV5-1	.	.	TRBJ2-2	TGCGCCACCTCACACGTGACCGGGGAGCTGTTTTTT	CATSHVTGELFF
TRBV5-4	.	.	TRBJ2-5	TGTGCCAGCAGCTTGCGGGCAGGGAGAGAGACCCAGTACTTC	CASSLRAGRETQYF
TRBV7-3	.	.	TRBJ1-3	TGTGCCAGCAGCCCCCGGACGCCGGGAAACACCATATATTTT	CASSPRTPGNTIYF
TRBV7-6	.	.	TRBJ1-2	TGTGCCAGCAGCTTCTACAGCGCCTATGGCTACACCTTC	CASSFYSAYGYTF
TRBV5-6	.	.	TRBJ2-7	TGTGCCAGCAGCTTGGCTGGGTCCCCCTCCTACGAGCAGTACTTC	CASSLAGSPSYEQYF
TRBV5-1	.	TRBD1	TRBJ2-2	TGCGCCAGCAGCTTGCCCGTGACAGGGGACACCGGGGAGCTGTTTTTT	CASSLPVTGDTGELFF